This entry concerns a single T cell receptor beta chain. The sample comes from a study of blood T cell repertoires in COVID-19. Study-level background: Sample material is recorded as cDNA or gDNA derived from T cells, B-cell-depleted T cells, or PBMCs.

Recruits, aged roughly 18 to 100 years, lived in 24 US areas. The CDR3 is 20 residues long. Germline CDR1 reads SGHAT; CDR2 reads FQNNGV. Trimming at V came to 0 bases and at J to 3 bases, leaving 19 bases not matched to a gene. Sequencing was performed with immunoSEQ multiplex PCR; in TCRdb, only in-frame clones are kept and a portion is missing. Found here are around 280,000 clones, nearly 90% of them singletons; the top ten hold about 1.8%. The chain links TRBV11-2 to TRBJ1-2, with 7 bases matching TRBD1. Source material: PBMCs or T cells enriched from blood (not recorded which). The source of this sequence is a woman between 18 and 29 years old with acute COVID-19. CDR3 amino acids: CASSLDQPRVTGEFDYGYTF. CDR3 in DNA: TGTGCCAGCAGCTTAGATCAGCCCAGGGTCACAGGGGAATTTGACTATGGCTACACCTTC.